One TCR beta chain is described in this entry. The sample comes from a study of cytomegalovirus exposure and HLA in healthy donors. Germline CDR1 is MNHNY and CDR2 is SVGAGI (reference sequence). Trimming cost V 3 bases and J 4 bases; bases outside gene matches: 9. The CDR3 runs 16 residues. The PCR had 60 Vbeta and 13 Jbeta primers. Clones were sequenced by immunoSEQ multiplex PCR, and TCRdb holds only the in-frame ones, with some missing. The sample has about 170,000 clones, 73% seen once. This TCR was recovered from a woman under 30 in good health and CMV-seropositive. The chain employs TRBV6-6 and TRBJ1-1; 9 bases align to TRBD1. Sequencing input: PBMCs. In DNA form, the CDR3 reads TGTGCCAGCAGTTATCGGACAGGGGATAAGGGCACTGAAGCTTTCTTT. As protein: CASSYRTGDKGTEAFF.